This TCR beta chain was recorded in a study of response to subunit inactivated influenza vaccine. Study-level results: Only a handful of new T cells, the authors suggested, are recruited with each seasonal influenza vaccination.

Worth noting for this clonotype: What it binds is unknown.

TCRdb reprocessed the RT-PCR reads with MiXCR, giving one entry per CDR3 protein. The sample carries about 700,000 distinct CDR3 sequences, around a sixth recorded once. Trimming stripped 3 bases from V and 5 bases from J, with 17 bases between. Germline-derived CDR1 and CDR2 are MNHEY and SVGAGI. The CDR3 totals 15 residues. This specimen was PBMCs from blood, taken 11 to 12 days after vaccination. This TCR derives from a man over 45 who received an inactivated influenza vaccine. The chain employs TRBV6-5 and TRBJ2-7, with a tentative D call TRBD1 (5 bases). The CDR3 reads CASSYRPAGLNEQYF. For the CDR3, the DNA is TGTGCCAGCAGTTATCGACCGGCAGGGTTGAACGAGCAGTACTTC.